Described below is a single T cell receptor (beta chain) sequence and its context. It was during active infection that Seattle patients were enrolled and then longitudinally followed. The sample comes from a study of blood T cell repertoires in COVID-19. On the study more broadly: Collection of acute and convalescent COVID-19 samples took place in the United States, Italy and Spain. PBMCs, B-cell-depleted T cells, or T cells provided the cDNA or gDNA that made up the material.

The CDR3 contains 16 residues. Germline CDR1 SNHLY, CDR2 FYNNEI. V lost 7 bases and J lost 2; bases outside the gene matches: 11. As handled by the study authors: Reference gene primer amplification gave estimated nucleated cell counts. Clones were read by immunoSEQ multiplex PCR, and TCRdb kept only the in-frame ones, dropping some. V and J calls and clone size are copied from that table; D and trimming were computed from the DNA. The table records about 400,000 clones, 86% of them present only once. The TCR comes from a woman in her fifties or sixties with COVID-19, enrolled during active disease. This chain connects TRBV2 to TRBJ1-5, with 7 bases that match TRBD1. The specimen was peripheral blood. The CDR3 DNA sequence: TGTGCCAGCAATTTTGACAGGGAAGACGGCAATCAGCCCCAGCATTTT. Amino acid sequence: CASNFDREDGNQPQHF.